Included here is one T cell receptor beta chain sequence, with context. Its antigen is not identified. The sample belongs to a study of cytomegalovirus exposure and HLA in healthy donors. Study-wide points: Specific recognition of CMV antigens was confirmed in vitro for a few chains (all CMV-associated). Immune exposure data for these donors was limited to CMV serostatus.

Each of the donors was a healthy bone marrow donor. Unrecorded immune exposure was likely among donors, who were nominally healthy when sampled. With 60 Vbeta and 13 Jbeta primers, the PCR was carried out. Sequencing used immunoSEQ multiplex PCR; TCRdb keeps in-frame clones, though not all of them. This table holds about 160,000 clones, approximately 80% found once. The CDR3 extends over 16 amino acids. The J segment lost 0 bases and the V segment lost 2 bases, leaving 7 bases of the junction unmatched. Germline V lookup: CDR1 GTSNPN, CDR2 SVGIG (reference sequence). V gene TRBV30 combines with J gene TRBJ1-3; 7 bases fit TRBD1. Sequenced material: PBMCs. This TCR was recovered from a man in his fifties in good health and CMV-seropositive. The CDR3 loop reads CAWSKDRLISGNTIYF. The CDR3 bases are TGTGCCTGGAGTAAGGACAGGCTTATCTCTGGAAACACCATATATTTT.